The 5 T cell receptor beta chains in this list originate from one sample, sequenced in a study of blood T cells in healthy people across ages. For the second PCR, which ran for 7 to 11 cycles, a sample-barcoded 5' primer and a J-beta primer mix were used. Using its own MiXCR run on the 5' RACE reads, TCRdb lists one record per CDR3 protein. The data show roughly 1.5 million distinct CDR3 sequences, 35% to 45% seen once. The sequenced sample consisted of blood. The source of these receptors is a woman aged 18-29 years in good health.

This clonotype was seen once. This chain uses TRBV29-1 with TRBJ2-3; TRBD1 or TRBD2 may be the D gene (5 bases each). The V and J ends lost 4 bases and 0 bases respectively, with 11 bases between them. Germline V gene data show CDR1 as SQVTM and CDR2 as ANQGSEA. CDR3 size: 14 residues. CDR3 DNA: TGCAGCGTTGTGGGGTGGGGGAGCACAGATACGCAGTATTTT. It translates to CSVVGWGSTDTQYF.

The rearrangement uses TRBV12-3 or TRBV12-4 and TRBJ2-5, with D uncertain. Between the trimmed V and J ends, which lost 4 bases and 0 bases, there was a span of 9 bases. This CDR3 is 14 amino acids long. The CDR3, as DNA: TGTGCCAGCAGTTCGACGGTGTACCAAGAGACCCAGTACTTC. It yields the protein CASSSTVYQETQYF.

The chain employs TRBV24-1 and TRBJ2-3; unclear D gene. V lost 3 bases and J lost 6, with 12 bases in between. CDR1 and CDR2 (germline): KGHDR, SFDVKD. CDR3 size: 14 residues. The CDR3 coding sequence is TGTGCCACCAGTGATGTTCATGCCCGGGATACGCAGTATTTT. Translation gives CATSDVHARDTQYF.

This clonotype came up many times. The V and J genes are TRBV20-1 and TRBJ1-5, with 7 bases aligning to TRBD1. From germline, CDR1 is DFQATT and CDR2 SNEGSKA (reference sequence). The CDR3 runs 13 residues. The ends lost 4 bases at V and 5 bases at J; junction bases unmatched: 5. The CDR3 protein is CSATRQGDQPQHF. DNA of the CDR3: TGCAGTGCTACCCGACAGGGAGATCAGCCCCAGCATTTT.

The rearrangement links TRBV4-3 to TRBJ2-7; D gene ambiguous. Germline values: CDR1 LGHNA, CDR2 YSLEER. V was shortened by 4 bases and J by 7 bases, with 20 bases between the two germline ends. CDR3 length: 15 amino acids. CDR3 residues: CASSLRPNTYVEQYF. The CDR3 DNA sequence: TGCGCCAGCAGCCTCCGCCCCAATACCTACGTGGAGCAGTACTTC.